The sequence of this TCR beta chain was determined in a study of control samples from healthy donors and cancer patients. Assay used: immunoSEQ multiplex PCR; TCRdb lists only in-frame clones, some missing. The sample lists around 130,000 clones; about 88% were seen once. V gave up 0 bases and J gave up 2 bases, with 10 bases separating them. Germline CDR1 and CDR2: SGDLS and YYNGEE. This CDR3 is built from 15 residues. The rearrangement links TRBV9 to TRBJ2-3; D is perhaps TRBD1 (6 bases). The TCR was taken from a man in his forties or fifties in good health. Sequencing used blood. The CDR3 loop is CASSVGGQHTDTQYF. For the CDR3, the DNA is TGTGCCAGCAGCGTAGGTGGACAGCACACAGATACGCAGTATTTT.